This TCR beta chain comes out of a study of spatial heterogeneity in lung cancer. The overall study: For the average unique TCR and UMI combination, more than nine occurrences appeared in raw reads.

This clonotype was seen more than once but under ten times. TCRdb ran MiXCR on the 5' RACE reads and lists one entry per CDR3 protein. Of more than 85,000 distinct CDR3 sequences listed, roughly 10% are singletons. Specified time point: sample taken at primary tumor resection. Unsorted whole RNA samples from tumor, nontumor lung or frozen PBMC were sequenced. The donor population consisted of approximately 79 patients with untreated, early-stage non-small cell lung cancer. Specimen: PBMCs, collected at surgery. The TCR originated in a male donor with early-stage non-small cell lung cancer.

CDR3 coding DNA: TGCGCCAGCAGCTCCGGGCAGGGAAACAATGAGCAGTTCTTC. It is translated as CASSSGQGNNEQFF. The chain employs TRBV5-1 and TRBJ2-1, with a weak D call TRBD1 (5 bases). This CDR3 has 14 amino acids. The V end was cut by 3 bases, the J end by 5 bases, with 12 bases between. Germline V gene lookup returns CDR1 SGHRS and CDR2 YFSETQ.